These 30 T cell receptor beta chains share one sample of origin, sequenced in a study of vaccination and CD4 T cells after COVID-19. Treatment here: approximately nine-day PBMC culture with coronavirus spike peptide pools or control peptides (ViraFEST assay). Sequencing of DNA taken from cultured CD4+ T cells relied on the Oncomine TCR Beta short-read assay. TCRdb reanalysed the PCR reads using MiXCR and keeps one entry per CDR3 protein. The sample lists roughly 20,000 distinct CDR3 sequences, approximately 65% occurring once. No antigens are known for them. The sample was CD4+ T cells from blood, cultured in vitro, taken before SARS-CoV-2 vaccination. The receptor set was obtained from a human donor who received a COVID-19 vaccine.

This CDR3 is CASQGGLNTEAFF. The CDR3 nucleotides read TGTGCCAGCCAGGGGGGCTTGAACACTGAAGCTTTCTTT. The rearrangement links TRBV27 to TRBJ1-1, with TRBD1 identical over 7 bases. V trimming: 8 bases; J trimming: 0 bases; junction bases outside the gene matches: 3. This CDR3 region has 13 residues. The V gene's germline CDR1 is MNHEY and CDR2 SMNVEV (reference sequence).

The chain links TRBV6-5 to TRBJ2-1; 14 bases map to TRBD2. The CDR3 loop spans 12 amino acids. V lost 4 bases and J lost 15; bases outside the gene matches: 2. From germline, CDR1 is MNHEY and CDR2 SVGAGI. The CDR3 bases are TGTGCCAGCAGTTCCGGGACTAGCGGGGGGTTCTTC. It encodes CASSSGTSGGFF.

This clonotype was observed a handful of times. The chain carries TRBV7-3 and TRBJ2-3, with a possible D match to TRBD2 (6 bases). V was cut by 2 bases and J by 5 bases, with 14 bases left in between. The CDR3 totals 15 residues. The V gene's germline CDR1 is SGHTA and CDR2 FQGTGA. The CDR3 is CASSLFSRRGDTQYF. For the CDR3, the DNA is TGTGCCAGCAGCTTATTTTCACGGCGGGGAGATACGCAGTATTTT.

In this sample, this clonotype turned up a few times. The chain has TRBV7-6 and TRBJ1-1, with 7 positions matching TRBD1. V lost 5 bases, J lost 4 bases, and 7 bases stayed unmatched. The germline CDR1 and CDR2 sequences are SGHVS and FNYEAQ. CDR3 length: 14 amino acids. In DNA, the CDR3 is TGTGCCAGCAGCGCTCGACAGGGCGGCACTGAAGCTTTCTTT. Protein: CASSARQGGTEAFF.

The rearrangement links TRBV6-5 to TRBJ2-5, with D possibly being TRBD1 or TRBD2 (6 bases each). This CDR3 has 17 amino acids. CDR1 and CDR2 from the germline V gene are MNHEY and SVGAGI. The V gene lost 0 bases and the J gene lost 1 base, with 15 bases spanning the gap. The CDR3 is CASSYSRGRQSQETQYF. CDR3 in DNA: TGTGCCAGCAGTTACTCGAGGGGGAGGCAGTCCCAAGAGACCCAGTACTTC.

This chain connects TRBV10-2 to TRBJ1-5; possible D gene TRBD1, 6 bases. The CDR3 is made up of 14 amino acids. V was trimmed by 3 bases and J by 7 bases, leaving 13 bases between them. Germline loops: CDR1 WSHSY, CDR2 SAAADI. The CDR3 DNA follows: TGCGCCAGCAGTGATGGGGGGCGGGGGCAGCCCCAGCATTTT. Translation: CASSDGGRGQPQHF.

The rearrangement links TRBV20-1 to TRBJ2-7; no reliable D call. Germline CDR1 is DFQATT and CDR2 is SNEGSKA (reference sequence). With 4 bases removed from V and 3 bases from J, the gap between germline ends came to 7 bases. CDR3 length: 11 residues. DNA of the CDR3: TGCAGTGCTACACGAAACTACGAGCAGTACTTC. Its protein is CSATRNYEQYF.

In its sample, this clonotype was seen a few times. V is TRBV7-8 and J is TRBJ1-1; the D is unclear. Trimming stripped 3 bases from V and 4 bases from J, with 9 bases between. Germline V gives CDR1 SGHVS, CDR2 FQNEAQ. The CDR3 extends over 13 amino acids. The CDR3 nucleotides are TGTGCCAGCAGCTTCATGCCCAGCACTGAAGCTTTCTTT. It encodes CASSFMPSTEAFF.

The chain employs TRBV28 and TRBJ1-1, with a possible D match to TRBD1 (5 bases). Germline V CDR1 and CDR2: MDHEN, SYDVKM. The CDR3 spans 13 residues. With 5 bases removed from V and 3 bases from J, the gap between germline ends came to 10 bases. The CDR3 region has the DNA TGTGCCAGCAGTCCTCAGGGATACACTGAAGCTTTCTTT. Its translation is CASSPQGYTEAFF.

This clonotype was seen just once. The rearrangement uses TRBV7-2 and TRBJ1-6, with D possibly being TRBD1 (6 bases). The CDR3 totals 14 residues. Germline loops: CDR1 SGHTA, CDR2 FQGNSA. Trimming took off 0 bases at V and 7 bases at J, with 7 bases between the two ends. The CDR3: CASSLAGANSPLHF. CDR3 nucleotide sequence: TGTGCCAGCAGCTTAGCGGGGGCCAATTCACCCCTCCACTTT.

This clonotype occurred a few times. CDR3 bases: TGCAGTGCTAGTGAGGGGGGCGAGGGCAATGAGCAGTTCTTC. Translated: CSASEGGEGNEQFF. V gene TRBV20-1 combines with J gene TRBJ2-1, with D perhaps being TRBD1 or TRBD2 (6 bases each). Germline assignment: CDR1 DFQATT and CDR2 SNEGSKA (reference sequence). The CDR3 contains 14 residues. V lost 3 bases, J lost 6 bases, and 15 bases lay in between.

This clonotype was counted a few times. The chain joins TRBV12-3 or TRBV12-4 to TRBJ1-2, with 8 bases matching TRBD1. The CDR3 loop spans 15 amino acids. V gave up 1 base and J gave up 2 bases; unmatched junction bases: 3. The CDR3 loop reads CASSLGDRRNYGYTF. CDR3 sequence (DNA): TGTGCCAGCAGTTTAGGGGACAGGAGGAACTATGGCTACACCTTC.

This clonotype was observed once. The V call is TRBV24-1, the J call TRBJ1-4; D remains ambiguous. Germline values: CDR1 KGHDR, CDR2 SFDVKD. CDR3 length: 14 residues. V was pared by 3 bases and J by 7 bases, with 11 bases between. The chain's CDR3 is CATSDAIHGEKLFF. The CDR3 coding sequence is TGTGCCACCAGTGATGCAATACACGGTGAAAAACTGTTTTTT.

The V gene is TRBV7-9, the J gene TRBJ1-2; 7 positions match TRBD1. The CDR3 is 16 residues long. Germline V lookup: CDR1 SEHNR, CDR2 FQNEAQ (reference sequence). V lost 5 bases to trimming and J lost 4 bases; unmatched junction nucleotides: 13. The CDR3 DNA reads as TGTGCCAGCAGCCCATCAGGACAGGAGAGAATCTATGGCTACACCTTC. It yields the protein CASSPSGQERIYGYTF.

The chain combines TRBV7-9 with TRBJ1-1; D is unclear. The V gene lost 1 base and the J gene lost 3 bases, with 18 bases spanning the gap. This CDR3 has 17 residues. The V gene's germline CDR1 is SEHNR and CDR2 FQNEAQ (reference sequence). DNA of the CDR3: TGTGCCAGCAGCTTAGAGGCCGGCGGGTGGATGCACACTGAAGCTTTCTTT. This encodes CASSLEAGGWMHTEAFF.

V and J are TRBV10-3 and TRBJ1-6, with 8 bases lining up with TRBD1. V dropped 6 bases and J dropped 7; count of bases not matched to a gene: 8. Germline V gene sequence: CDR1 ENHRY, CDR2 SYGVKD. The CDR3 extends over 15 amino acids. CDR3 nucleotides: TGTGCCATCAGGGACAGGGAAGCCGCAAATTCACCCCTCCACTTT. This sequence encodes CAIRDREAANSPLHF.

The V gene is TRBV20-1, the J gene TRBJ2-3, with 7 bases identical to TRBD2. Germline CDR1 is DFQATT and CDR2 is SNEGSKA (reference sequence). With V trimmed by 1 base and J by 2 bases, 6 bases remained unmatched. The length of the CDR3 is 15 residues. CDR3 in amino acids: CSARVAGPSTDTQYF. The CDR3 DNA is TGCAGTGCTAGAGTAGCGGGTCCTTCCACAGATACGCAGTATTTT.

In this sample, this clonotype turned up a few times. V is TRBV20-1 and J is TRBJ1-2, with D possibly being TRBD1 (6 bases). Per the germline V gene, CDR1 is DFQATT and CDR2 is SNEGSKA (reference sequence). The CDR3 sequence is 14 residues long. The V gene lost 0 bases and the J gene lost 5 bases, with 13 bases spanning the gap. For the CDR3, the DNA is TGCAGTGCTAGAGAGGTGTTCGGACAGTATGGCTACACCTTC. Translating gives CSAREVFGQYGYTF.

The V gene is TRBV6-1, the J gene TRBJ1-5, with unresolved D. The CDR3 is 15 residues long. Germline V gene lookup returns CDR1 MNHNS and CDR2 SASEGT. The V end was cut by 6 bases, the J end by 0 bases, with 12 bases between. In nucleotides, the CDR3 is TGTGCCAGCAGACGCGACATTCTTAGCAATCAGCCCCAGCATTTT. Protein: CASRRDILSNQPQHF.

This chain uses TRBV21-1 with TRBJ2-5; the D segment call TRBD2 is taken from the table without a DNA check. TRBV21-1 is described as a pseudogene. The CDR3 is 19 residues long. The CDR3: CASSKFWPLQVKAFLTQYF. The CDR3, as DNA: TGTGCCAGCAGCAAATTTTGGCCCTTACAGGTGAAGGCGTTCCTAACCCAGTACTTC.

This clonotype turned up a few times. This rearrangement joins TRBV6-1 to TRBJ2-3; D possibly corresponds to TRBD2 (5 bases). V dropped 6 bases and J dropped 3 bases, with 19 bases sitting between them. This CDR3 comprises 16 residues. In germline, CDR1 is MNHNS, CDR2 SASEGT. In nucleotides, the CDR3 is TGTGCCAGCAGACGAGTTGAGAGGGTGCCGACAGATACGCAGTATTTT. Protein: CASRRVERVPTDTQYF.

This chain joins TRBV12-5 and TRBJ2-7, with 9 bases fitting TRBD1. CDR1 is LGHNT, CDR2 FRNRAP, per germline. V shed 6 bases, J shed 4 bases, and the junction held 13 bases outside the gene matches. This CDR3 is 16 amino acids long. In DNA, the CDR3 is TGTGCTAGTGGACTCCGCACAGGGGGCGAGGGGTACGAGCAGTACTTC. It yields the protein CASGLRTGGEGYEQYF. The full variable domain, its missing parts supplied by reference TRBV12-5 and TRBJ2-7, is DARVTQTPRHKVTEMGQEVTMRCQPILGHNTVFWYRQTMMQGLELLAYFRNRAPLDDSGMPKDRFSAEMPDATLATLKIQPSEPRDSAVYFCASGLRTGGEGYEQYFGPGTRLTVT.

The chain is built from TRBV2 and TRBJ1-5; D might be TRBD1 (5 bases). This CDR3 comprises 13 residues. With 6 bases removed from V and 9 bases from J, the gap between germline ends came to 15 bases. Germline CDR1 reads SNHLY; CDR2 reads FYNNEI. The CDR3: CASRNGGGGPQHF. CDR3 sequence (DNA): TGTGCCAGCAGGAACGGGGGGGGAGGGCCCCAGCATTTT.

The CDR3 is CASRTGGAYNEQFF. CDR3 in DNA: TGTGCCAGCAGGACAGGGGGCGCCTACAATGAGCAGTTCTTC. This chain links TRBV6-1 with TRBJ2-1, with 10 bases matching TRBD1. This CDR3 region has 14 residues. The J segment lost 2 bases and the V segment lost 6 bases, leaving 1 base of the junction unmatched. CDR1 MNHNS and CDR2 SASEGT come from the germline V gene.

The chain couples TRBV24-1 to TRBJ2-5; TRBD1 matches 7 bases. The ends lost 4 bases at V and 5 bases at J; junction bases unmatched: 9. Germline V CDR1 and CDR2: KGHDR, SFDVKD. This CDR3 comprises 15 residues. The CDR3 DNA follows: TGTGCCACCAGTGAGTACAGGGGTGGAAAGGAGACCCAGTACTTC. It encodes CATSEYRGGKETQYF.

This clonotype was observed a handful of times. The rearrangement joins TRBV7-9 to TRBJ2-5; TRBD1 aligns across 11 bases. Trimming removed 2 bases from V and 4 bases from J; junction bases left unmatched: 6. The CDR3 sequence is 16 residues long. CDR1 is SEHNR and CDR2 is FQNEAQ in the germline V gene (reference sequence). The CDR3 DNA reads TGTGCCAGCAGCTTACTCGGACAGGGGGCCAGAGAGACCCAGTACTTC. This gives the protein CASSLLGQGARETQYF.

The chain carries TRBV12-3 or TRBV12-4 and TRBJ2-6; D gene uncertain. Trimming stripped 3 bases from V and 2 bases from J, with 5 bases between. The CDR3 length is 14 residues. The DNA for the CDR3 is TGTGCCAGCAGTTTGTCGGCTGGGGCCAACGTCCTGACTTTC. Its translation is CASSLSAGANVLTF.

CDR3 coding DNA: TGTGCCAGCAGAGGAGGGGGTGATACGCAGTATTTT. It specifies CASRGGGDTQYF. The V gene is TRBV12-3 or TRBV12-4, the J gene TRBJ2-3; D may match TRBD1 or TRBD2 (6 bases each). CDR3 length: 12 amino acids. Trimming took off 6 bases at V and 6 bases at J, with 10 bases between the two ends.

The chain has TRBV20-1 and TRBJ1-6, with TRBD1 matching over 8 bases. V lost 6 bases, J lost 5 bases, and 6 bases stayed unmatched. This CDR3 spans 14 amino acids. CDR1 DFQATT and CDR2 SNEGSKA come from the germline V gene (reference sequence). The CDR3 sequence: CSASTGVNNSPLHF. In DNA form, the CDR3 reads TGCAGTGCCTCGACAGGGGTAAATAATTCACCCCTCCACTTT.

This clonotype has only a few counts. V and J are TRBV20-1 and TRBJ1-1; D is ambiguous. The V and J ends lost 0 bases and 0 bases respectively, with 8 bases between them. The CDR3 is 14 residues long. The germline CDR1 and CDR2 sequences are DFQATT and SNEGSKA (reference sequence). In DNA, the CDR3 is TGCAGTGCTAGAGAGGCAGGAATGAACACTGAAGCTTTCTTT. Its protein is CSAREAGMNTEAFF.